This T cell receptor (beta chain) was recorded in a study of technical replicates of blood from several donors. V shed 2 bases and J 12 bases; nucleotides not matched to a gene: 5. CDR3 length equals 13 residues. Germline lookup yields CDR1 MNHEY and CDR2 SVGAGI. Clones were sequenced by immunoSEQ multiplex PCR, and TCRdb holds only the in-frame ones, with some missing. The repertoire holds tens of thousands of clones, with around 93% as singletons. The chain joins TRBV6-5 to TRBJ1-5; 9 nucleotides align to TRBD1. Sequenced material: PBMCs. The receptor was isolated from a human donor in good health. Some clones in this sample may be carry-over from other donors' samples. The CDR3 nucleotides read TGTGCCAGCAGTTACGGGACAGGGACTGTCCAGCATTTT. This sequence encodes CASSYGTGTVQHF.